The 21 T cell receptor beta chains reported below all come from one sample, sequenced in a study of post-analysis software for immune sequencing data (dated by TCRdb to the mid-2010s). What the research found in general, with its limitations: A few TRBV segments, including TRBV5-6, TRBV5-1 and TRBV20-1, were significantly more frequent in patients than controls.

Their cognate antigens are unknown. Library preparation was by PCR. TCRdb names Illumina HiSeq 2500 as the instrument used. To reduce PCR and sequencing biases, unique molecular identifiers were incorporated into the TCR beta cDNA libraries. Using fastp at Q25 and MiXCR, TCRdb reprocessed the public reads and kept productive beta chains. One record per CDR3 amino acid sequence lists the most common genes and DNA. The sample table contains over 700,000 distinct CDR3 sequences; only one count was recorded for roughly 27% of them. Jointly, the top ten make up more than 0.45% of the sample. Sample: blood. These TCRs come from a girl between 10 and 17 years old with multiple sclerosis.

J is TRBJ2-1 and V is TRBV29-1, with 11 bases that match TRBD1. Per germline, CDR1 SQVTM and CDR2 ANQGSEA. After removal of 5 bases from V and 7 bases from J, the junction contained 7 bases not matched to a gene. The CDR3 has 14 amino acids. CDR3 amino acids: CSVSGQGARNEQFF. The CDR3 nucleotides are TGCAGCGTTTCCGGACAGGGGGCACGGAATGAGCAGTTCTTC.

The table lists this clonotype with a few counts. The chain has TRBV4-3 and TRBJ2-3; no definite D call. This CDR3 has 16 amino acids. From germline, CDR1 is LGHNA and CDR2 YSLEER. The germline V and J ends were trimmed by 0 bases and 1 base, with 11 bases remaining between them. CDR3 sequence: CASSQDRRIGTDTQYF. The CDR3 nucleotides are TGCGCCAGCAGCCAAGATCGTCGAATTGGCACAGATACGCAGTATTTT.

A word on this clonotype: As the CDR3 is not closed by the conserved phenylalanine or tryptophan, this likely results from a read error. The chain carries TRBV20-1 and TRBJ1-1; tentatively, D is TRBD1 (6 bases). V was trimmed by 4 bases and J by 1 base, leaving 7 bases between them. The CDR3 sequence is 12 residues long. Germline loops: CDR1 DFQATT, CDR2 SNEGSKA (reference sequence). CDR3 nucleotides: TGCAGTGCTAAGACAGGGAACACTGAAGCTTTCTAT. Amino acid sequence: CSAKTGNTEAFY.

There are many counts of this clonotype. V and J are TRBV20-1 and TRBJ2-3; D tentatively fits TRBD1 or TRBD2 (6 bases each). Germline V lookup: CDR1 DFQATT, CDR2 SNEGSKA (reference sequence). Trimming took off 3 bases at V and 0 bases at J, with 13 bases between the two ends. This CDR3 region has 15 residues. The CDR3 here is CSARGGVISTDTQYF. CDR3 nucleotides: TGCAGTGCTAGGGGGGGCGTAATTAGCACAGATACGCAGTATTTT.

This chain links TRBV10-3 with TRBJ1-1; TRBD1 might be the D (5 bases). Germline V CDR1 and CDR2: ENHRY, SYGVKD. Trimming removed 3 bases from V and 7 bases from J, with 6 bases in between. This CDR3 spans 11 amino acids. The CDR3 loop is CAISEGVEAFF. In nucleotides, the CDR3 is TGTGCCATCAGTGAAGGGGTTGAAGCTTTCTTT.

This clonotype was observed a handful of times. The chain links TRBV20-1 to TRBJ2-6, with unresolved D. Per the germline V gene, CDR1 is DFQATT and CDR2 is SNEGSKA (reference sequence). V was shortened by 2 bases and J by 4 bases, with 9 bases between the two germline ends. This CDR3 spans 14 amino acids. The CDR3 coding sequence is TGCAGTGCTAGACTAGTCGCGGGGGCCAACGTCCTGACTTTC. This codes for CSARLVAGANVLTF.

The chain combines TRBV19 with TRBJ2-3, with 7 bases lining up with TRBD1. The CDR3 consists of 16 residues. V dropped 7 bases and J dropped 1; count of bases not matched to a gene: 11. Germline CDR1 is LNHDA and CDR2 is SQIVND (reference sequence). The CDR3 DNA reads TGTGCCAGTAATCACCGCTGGGACAGAGGCACAGATACGCAGTATTTT. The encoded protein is CASNHRWDRGTDTQYF.

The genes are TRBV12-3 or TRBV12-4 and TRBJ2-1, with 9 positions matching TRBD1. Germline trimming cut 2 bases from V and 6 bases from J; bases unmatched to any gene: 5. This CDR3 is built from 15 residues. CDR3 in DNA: TGTGCCAGCAGTTTAACAGGGGGCGCTGGCAATGAGCAGTTCTTC. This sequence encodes CASSLTGGAGNEQFF.

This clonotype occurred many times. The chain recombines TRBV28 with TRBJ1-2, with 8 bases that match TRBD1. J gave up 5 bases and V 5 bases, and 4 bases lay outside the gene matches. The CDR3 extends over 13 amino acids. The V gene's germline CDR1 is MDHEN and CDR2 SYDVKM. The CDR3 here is CASSPRGRYGYTF. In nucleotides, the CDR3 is TGTGCCAGCAGTCCCAGGGGGCGTTATGGCTACACCTTC.

The CDR3 nucleotides are TGTGCCAGCCGCGACTTGATTGGTACGCAGTATTTT. Translating it yields CASRDLIGTQYF. This rearrangement joins TRBV28 to TRBJ2-3; D is undetermined. The ends were cut back, 8 bases at V and 8 bases at J, with 14 bases in the middle. The CDR3 has 12 residues. The germline gives CDR1 MDHEN, CDR2 SYDVKM. Full variable domain (outside the CDR3, taken from reference TRBV28 and TRBJ2-3): DVKVTQSSRYLVKRTGEKVFLECVQDMDHENMFWYRQDPGLGLRLIYFSYDVKMKEKGDIPEGYSVSREKKERFSLILESASTNQTSMYLCASRDLIGTQYFGPGTRLTVL.

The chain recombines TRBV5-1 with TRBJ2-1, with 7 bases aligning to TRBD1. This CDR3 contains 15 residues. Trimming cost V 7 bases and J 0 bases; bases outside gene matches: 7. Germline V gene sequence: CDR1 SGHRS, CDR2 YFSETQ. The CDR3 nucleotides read TGCGCCAGCGCCTCCGGGACAGACTCCTACAATGAGCAGTTCTTC. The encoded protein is CASASGTDSYNEQFF.

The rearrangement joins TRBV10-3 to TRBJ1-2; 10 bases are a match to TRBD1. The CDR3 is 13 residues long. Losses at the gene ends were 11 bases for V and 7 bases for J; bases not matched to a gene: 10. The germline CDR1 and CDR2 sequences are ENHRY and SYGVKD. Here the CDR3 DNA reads TGTGCCGCCCAGACAGGGGGCTTGAGTGGCTACACCTTC. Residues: CAAQTGGLSGYTF.

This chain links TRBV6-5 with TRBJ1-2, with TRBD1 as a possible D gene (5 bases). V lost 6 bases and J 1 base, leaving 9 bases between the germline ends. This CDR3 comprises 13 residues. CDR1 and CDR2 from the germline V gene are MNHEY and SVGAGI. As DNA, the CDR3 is TGTGCCAGCAGCCGACAGTTTAACTATGGCTACACCTTC. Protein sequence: CASSRQFNYGYTF.

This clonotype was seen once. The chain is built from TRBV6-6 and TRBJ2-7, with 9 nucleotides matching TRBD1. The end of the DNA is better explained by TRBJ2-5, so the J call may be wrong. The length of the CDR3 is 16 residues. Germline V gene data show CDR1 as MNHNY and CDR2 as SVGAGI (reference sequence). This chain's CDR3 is CASSYPFTGGAKTQYF. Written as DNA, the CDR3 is TGTGCCAGCAGTTACCCATTCACAGGGGGCGCAAAGACCCAGTACTTC.

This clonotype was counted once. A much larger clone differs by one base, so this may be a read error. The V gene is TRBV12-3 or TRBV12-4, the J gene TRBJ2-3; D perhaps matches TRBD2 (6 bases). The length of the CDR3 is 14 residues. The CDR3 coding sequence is TGTGCCGGCAGACCTTCGGGGGGCACAGATACGCAGTATTTT. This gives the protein CAGRPSGGTDTQYF.

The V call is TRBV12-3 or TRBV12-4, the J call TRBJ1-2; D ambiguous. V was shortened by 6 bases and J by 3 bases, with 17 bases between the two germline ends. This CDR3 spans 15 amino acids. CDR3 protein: CASSARMTGDYGYTF. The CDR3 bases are TGTGCCAGCAGCGCCCGAATGACTGGCGACTATGGCTACACCTTC.

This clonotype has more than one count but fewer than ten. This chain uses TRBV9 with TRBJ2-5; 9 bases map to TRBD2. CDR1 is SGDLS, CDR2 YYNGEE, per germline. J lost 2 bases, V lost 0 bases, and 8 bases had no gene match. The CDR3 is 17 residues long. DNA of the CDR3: TGTGCCAGCAGCGTAGGTGTGACTAGCGGCAAGCAAGAGACCCAGTACTTC. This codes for CASSVGVTSGKQETQYF.

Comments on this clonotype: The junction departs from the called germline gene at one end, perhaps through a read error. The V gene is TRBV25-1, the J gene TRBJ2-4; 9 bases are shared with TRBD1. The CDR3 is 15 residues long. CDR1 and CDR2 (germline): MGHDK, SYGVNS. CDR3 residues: CACSDLTGGAQRQYF. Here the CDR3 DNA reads TGTGCCTGCAGTGATCTTACAGGGGGCGCTCAAAGGCAGTACTTC.

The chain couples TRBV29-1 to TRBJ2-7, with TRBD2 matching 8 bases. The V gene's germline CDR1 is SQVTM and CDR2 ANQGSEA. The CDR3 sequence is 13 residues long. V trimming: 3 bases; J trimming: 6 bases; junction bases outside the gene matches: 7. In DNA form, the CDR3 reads TGCAGCGTTGATCCCAGCGGGAGCCGCGAGCAGTACTTC. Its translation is CSVDPSGSREQYF.

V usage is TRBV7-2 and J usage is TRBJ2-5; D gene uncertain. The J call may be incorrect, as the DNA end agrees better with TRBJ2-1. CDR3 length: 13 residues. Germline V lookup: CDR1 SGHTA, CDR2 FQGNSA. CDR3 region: CASTLPSQETQFF. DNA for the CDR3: TGTGCCAGCACTCTTCCCTCACAAGAGACCCAGTTCTTC.

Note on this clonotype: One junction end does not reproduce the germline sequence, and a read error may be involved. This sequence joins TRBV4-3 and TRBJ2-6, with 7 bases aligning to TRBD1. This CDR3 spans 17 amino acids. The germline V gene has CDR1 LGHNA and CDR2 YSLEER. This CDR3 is CASSQETGPSRANVLTF. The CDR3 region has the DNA TGCGCCAGCAGCCAAGAGACAGGGCCCTCTAGGGCCAACGTCCTGACTTTC.